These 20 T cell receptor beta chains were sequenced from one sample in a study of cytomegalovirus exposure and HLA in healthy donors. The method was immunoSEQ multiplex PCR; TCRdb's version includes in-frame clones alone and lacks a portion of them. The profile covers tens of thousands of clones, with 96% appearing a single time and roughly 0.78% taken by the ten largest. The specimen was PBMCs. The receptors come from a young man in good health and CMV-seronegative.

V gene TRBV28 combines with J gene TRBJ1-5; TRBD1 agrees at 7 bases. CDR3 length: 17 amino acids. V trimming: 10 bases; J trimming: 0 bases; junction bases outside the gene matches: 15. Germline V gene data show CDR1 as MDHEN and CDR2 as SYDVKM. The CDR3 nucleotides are TGTGCCACCTCCGGGACAGTACATATATATAGCAATCAGCCCCAGCATTTT. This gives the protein CATSGTVHIYSNQPQHF.

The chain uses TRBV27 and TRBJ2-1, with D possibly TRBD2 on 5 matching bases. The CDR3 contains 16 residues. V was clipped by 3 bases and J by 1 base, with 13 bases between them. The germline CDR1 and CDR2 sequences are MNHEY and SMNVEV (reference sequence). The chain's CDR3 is CASSFAGGHSYNEQFF. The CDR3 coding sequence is TGTGCCAGCAGTTTCGCTGGCGGGCATTCCTACAATGAGCAGTTCTTC.

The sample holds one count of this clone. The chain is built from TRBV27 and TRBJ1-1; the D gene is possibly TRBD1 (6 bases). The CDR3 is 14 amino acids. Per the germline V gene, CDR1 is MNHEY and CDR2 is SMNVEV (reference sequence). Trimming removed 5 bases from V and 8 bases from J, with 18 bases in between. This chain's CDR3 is CASSPLQGVTEAFF. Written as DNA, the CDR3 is TGTGCCAGCAGTCCCTTACAGGGAGTCACGGAAGCTTTCTTT.

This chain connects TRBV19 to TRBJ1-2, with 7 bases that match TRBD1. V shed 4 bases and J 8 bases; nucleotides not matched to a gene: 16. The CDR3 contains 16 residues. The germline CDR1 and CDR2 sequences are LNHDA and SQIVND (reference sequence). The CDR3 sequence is CASSRPGGEALSGYTF. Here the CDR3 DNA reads TGTGCCAGTAGTAGACCAGGGGGTGAGGCCCTCTCCGGCTACACCTTC.

The CDR3 region is CASSPRTGFIGGYTF. DNA for the CDR3: TGCGCCAGCAGTCCCCGGACAGGTTTTATAGGTGGCTACACCTTC. The chain recombines TRBV10-1 with TRBJ1-2, with 7 nucleotides matching TRBD1. V shed 5 bases and J 7 bases; nucleotides not matched to a gene: 13. Germline CDR1 reads WNHNN; CDR2 reads SYGVQD (reference sequence). There are 15 residues in the CDR3.

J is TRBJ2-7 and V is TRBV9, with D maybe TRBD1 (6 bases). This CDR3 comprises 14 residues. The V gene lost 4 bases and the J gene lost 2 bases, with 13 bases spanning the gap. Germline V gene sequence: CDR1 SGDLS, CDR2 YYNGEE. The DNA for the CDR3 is TGTGCCAGCAGCCCACAAACAGGGACCTACGAGCAGTACTTC. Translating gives CASSPQTGTYEQYF.

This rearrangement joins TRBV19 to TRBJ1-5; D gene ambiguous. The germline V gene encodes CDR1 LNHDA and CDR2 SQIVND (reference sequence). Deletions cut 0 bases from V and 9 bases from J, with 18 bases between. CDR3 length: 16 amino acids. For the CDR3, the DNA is TGTGCCAGTAGTATAGATCCGATCCAGAGGAAGCCGCCCCAGCATTTT. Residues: CASSIDPIQRKPPQHF.

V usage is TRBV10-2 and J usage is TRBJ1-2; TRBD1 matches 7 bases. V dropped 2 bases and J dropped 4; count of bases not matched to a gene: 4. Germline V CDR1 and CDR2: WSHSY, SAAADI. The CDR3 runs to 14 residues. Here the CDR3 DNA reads TGCGCCAGCAGTGAGGCCGCAGGGGGCTATGGCTACACCTTC. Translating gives CASSEAAGGYGYTF.

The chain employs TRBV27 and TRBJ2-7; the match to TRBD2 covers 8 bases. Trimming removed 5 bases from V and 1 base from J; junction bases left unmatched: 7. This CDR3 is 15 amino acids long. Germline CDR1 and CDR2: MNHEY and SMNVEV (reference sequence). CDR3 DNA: TGTGCCAGCAGTCGGATCGGGACTAGATCCTACGAGCAGTACTTC. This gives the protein CASSRIGTRSYEQYF.

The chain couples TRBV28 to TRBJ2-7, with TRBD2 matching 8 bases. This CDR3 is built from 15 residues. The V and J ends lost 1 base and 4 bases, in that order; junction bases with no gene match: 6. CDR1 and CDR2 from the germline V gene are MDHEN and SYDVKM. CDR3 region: CASSLFGGRTYEQYF. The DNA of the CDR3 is TGTGCCAGCAGTTTATTCGGCGGGAGGACTTACGAGCAGTACTTC.

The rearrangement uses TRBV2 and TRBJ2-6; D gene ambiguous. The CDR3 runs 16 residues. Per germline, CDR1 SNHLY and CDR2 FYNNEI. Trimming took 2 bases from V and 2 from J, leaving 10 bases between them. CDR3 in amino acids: CASSELSLAGANVLTF. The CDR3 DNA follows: TGTGCCAGCAGTGAACTGAGTTTGGCTGGGGCCAACGTCCTGACTTTC.

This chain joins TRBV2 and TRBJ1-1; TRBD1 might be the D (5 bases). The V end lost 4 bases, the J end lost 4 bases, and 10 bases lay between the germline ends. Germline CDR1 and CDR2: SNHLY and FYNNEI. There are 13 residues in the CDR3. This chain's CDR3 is CASSVSRATEAFF. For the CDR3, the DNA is TGTGCCAGCAGTGTCAGCAGGGCCACTGAAGCTTTCTTT.

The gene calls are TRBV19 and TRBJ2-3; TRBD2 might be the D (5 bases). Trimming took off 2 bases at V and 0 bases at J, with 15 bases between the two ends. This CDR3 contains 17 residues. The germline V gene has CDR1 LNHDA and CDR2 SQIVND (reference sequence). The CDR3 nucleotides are TGTGCCAGTAGTATAACCAGCGGTAGTCTTAGCACAGATACGCAGTATTTT. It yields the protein CASSITSGSLSTDTQYF. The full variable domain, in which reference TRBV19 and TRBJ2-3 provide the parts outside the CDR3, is DGGITQSPKYLFRKEGQNVTLSCEQNLNHDAMYWYRQDPGQGLRLIYYSQIVNDFQKGDIAEGYSVSREKKESFPLTVTSAQKNPTAFYLCASSITSGSLSTDTQYFGPGTRLTVL.

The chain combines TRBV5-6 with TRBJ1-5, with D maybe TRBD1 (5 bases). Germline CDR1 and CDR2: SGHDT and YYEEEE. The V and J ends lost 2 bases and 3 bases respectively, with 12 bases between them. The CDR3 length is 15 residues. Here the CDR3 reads CASSFTGPDNQPQHF. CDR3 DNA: TGTGCCAGCAGCTTTACAGGTCCCGACAATCAGCCCCAGCATTTT.

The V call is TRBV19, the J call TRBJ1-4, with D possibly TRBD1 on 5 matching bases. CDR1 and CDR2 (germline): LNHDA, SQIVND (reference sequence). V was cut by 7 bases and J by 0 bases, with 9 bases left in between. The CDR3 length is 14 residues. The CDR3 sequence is CASTRGTTNEKLFF. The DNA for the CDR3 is TGTGCCAGTACCCGGGGGACAACTAATGAAAAACTGTTTTTT.

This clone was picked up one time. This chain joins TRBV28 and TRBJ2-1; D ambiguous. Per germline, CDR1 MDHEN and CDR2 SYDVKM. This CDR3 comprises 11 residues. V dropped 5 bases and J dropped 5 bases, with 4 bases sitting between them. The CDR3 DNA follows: TGTGCCAGCAGTACGGACAATGAGCAGTTCTTC. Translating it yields CASSTDNEQFF.

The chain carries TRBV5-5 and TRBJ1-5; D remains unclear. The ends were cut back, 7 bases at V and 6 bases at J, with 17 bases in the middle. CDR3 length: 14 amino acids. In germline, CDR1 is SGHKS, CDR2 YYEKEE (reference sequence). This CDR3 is CASSRPGEAQPQHF. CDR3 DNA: TGTGCCAGCTCCCGCCCCGGAGAGGCTCAGCCCCAGCATTTT.

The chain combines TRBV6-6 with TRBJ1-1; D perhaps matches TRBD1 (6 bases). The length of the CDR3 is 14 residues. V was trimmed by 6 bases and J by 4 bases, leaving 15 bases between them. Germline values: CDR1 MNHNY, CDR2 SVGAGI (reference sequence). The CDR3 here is CASRTRTGTTEAFF. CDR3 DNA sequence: TGTGCCAGCAGAACACGAACAGGGACCACTGAAGCTTTCTTT.

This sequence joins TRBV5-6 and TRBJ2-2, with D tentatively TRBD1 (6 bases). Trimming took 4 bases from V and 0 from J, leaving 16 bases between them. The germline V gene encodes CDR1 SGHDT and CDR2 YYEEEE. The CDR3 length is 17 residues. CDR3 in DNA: TGTGCCAGCAGCGTAATAGGGACACCAGCGAACACCGGGGAGCTGTTTTTT. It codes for CASSVIGTPANTGELFF. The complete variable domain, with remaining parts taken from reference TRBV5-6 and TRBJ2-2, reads DAGVTQSPTHLIKTRGQQVTLRCSPKSGHDTVSWYQQALGQGPQFIFQYYEEEERQRGNFPDRFSGHQFPNYSSELNVNALLLGDSALYLCASSVIGTPANTGELFFGEGSRLTVL.

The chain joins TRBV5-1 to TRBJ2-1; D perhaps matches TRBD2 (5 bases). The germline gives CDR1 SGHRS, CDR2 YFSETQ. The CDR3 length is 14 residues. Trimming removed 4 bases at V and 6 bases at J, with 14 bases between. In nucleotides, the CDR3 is TGCGCCAGCAGCCCTCTGAGGGCAACCAATGAGCAGTTCTTC. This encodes CASSPLRATNEQFF.